One TCR beta chain is described in this entry. The method was immunoSEQ multiplex PCR; TCRdb's version includes in-frame clones alone and lacks a portion of them. This sample carries about 36,000 clones, roughly nine tenths of them seen once, and the ten largest clones take about 0.72%. This sample was included in a study of T cell changes during pregnancy in multiple sclerosis. Per the germline V gene, CDR1 is SGHAT and CDR2 is FQNNGV. Trimming cost V 6 bases and J 2 bases, with 20 bases left between them. The CDR3 covers 16 residues. V usage is TRBV11-2 and J usage is TRBJ2-7, with a tentative D call TRBD1 (5 bases). The receptor's source is a female donor in good health, enrolled as a control in a pregnancy study. The source material was CD4+ T cells from peripheral blood mononuclear cells, sampled after pregnancy. The CDR3 DNA reads as TGTGCCAGCAGTGCACGGAGAGCAGGGCGCACCTACGAGCAGTACTTC. Residues: CASSARRAGRTYEQYF.